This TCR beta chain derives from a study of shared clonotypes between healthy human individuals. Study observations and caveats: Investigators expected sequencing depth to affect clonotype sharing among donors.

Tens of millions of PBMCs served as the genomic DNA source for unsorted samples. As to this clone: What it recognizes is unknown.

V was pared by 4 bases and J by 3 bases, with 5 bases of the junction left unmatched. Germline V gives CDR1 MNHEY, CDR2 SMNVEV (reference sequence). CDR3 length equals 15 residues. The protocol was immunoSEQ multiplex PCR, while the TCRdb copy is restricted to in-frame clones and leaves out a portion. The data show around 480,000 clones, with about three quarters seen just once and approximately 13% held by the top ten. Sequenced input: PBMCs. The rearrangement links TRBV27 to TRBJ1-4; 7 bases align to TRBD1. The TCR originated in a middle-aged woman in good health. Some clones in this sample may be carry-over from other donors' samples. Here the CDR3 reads CASSSPGQANEKLFF. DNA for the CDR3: TGTGCCAGCAGTTCACCCGGACAGGCTAATGAAAAACTGTTTTTT.